Presented here are 32 T cell receptor beta chains from one specimen sequenced in a study of blood T cell repertoires in COVID-19. Profiling relied on immunoSEQ multiplex PCR, and the TCRdb table lists in-frame clones only, not all of them. The table includes 140,000 or so clones, approximately 90% detected once. Specimen: peripheral blood. These receptors were collected from a woman aged 55-70 years with active COVID-19.

V usage is TRBV6-5 and J usage is TRBJ1-1; D is ambiguous. Trimming shortened V by 7 bases and J by 4 bases, and 7 bases separated the two germline ends. The CDR3 is 11 amino acids. The germline V gene has CDR1 MNHEY and CDR2 SVGAGI. The DNA for the CDR3 is TGTGCCAGCACCTCCCTCACTGAAGCTTTCTTT. It specifies CASTSLTEAFF.

The rearrangement uses TRBV27 and TRBJ1-6, with a weak D call TRBD1 (6 bases). V was shortened by 4 bases and J by 4 bases, with 8 bases between the two germline ends. The CDR3 loop spans 14 amino acids. The germline V gene has CDR1 MNHEY and CDR2 SMNVEV (reference sequence). The CDR3 here is CASSWGTYNSPLHF. For the CDR3, the DNA is TGTGCCAGCAGTTGGGGGACATATAATTCACCCCTCCACTTT.

This chain joins TRBV4-2 and TRBJ2-7; 10 bases align to TRBD2. The CDR3 is made up of 17 amino acids. CDR1 is LGHNA and CDR2 is YNFKEQ in the germline V gene. The V and J ends lost 0 bases and 4 bases, in that order; junction bases with no gene match: 9. The CDR3: CASSQDLVTSGKYEQYF. The CDR3, as DNA: TGTGCCAGCAGCCAAGATTTAGTAACTAGCGGGAAATACGAGCAGTACTTC.

The chain combines TRBV27 with TRBJ2-1, with 13 bases aligning to TRBD2. V lost 3 bases to trimming and J lost 8 bases; unmatched junction nucleotides: 13. Germline-derived CDR1 and CDR2 are MNHEY and SMNVEV (reference sequence). CDR3 length equals 18 residues. The chain's CDR3 is CASSLIPGTSGIRDEQFF. For the CDR3, the DNA is TGTGCCAGCAGTTTGATCCCTGGGACTAGCGGGATCAGGGATGAGCAGTTCTTC.

The chain couples TRBV5-4 to TRBJ2-5; a possible D gene is TRBD1 (5 bases). There are 15 residues in the CDR3. The ends were cut back, 4 bases at V and 1 base at J, with 14 bases in the middle. Per the germline V gene, CDR1 is SGHNT and CDR2 is YYREEE (reference sequence). The CDR3 loop reads CASSANQGFQETQYF. CDR3 DNA sequence: TGTGCCAGCAGCGCAAACCAGGGTTTCCAAGAGACCCAGTACTTC.

The V gene is TRBV28, the J gene TRBJ2-7; 7 bases align to TRBD1. Germline V lookup: CDR1 MDHEN, CDR2 SYDVKM. The CDR3 is 16 residues long. With V trimmed by 3 bases and J by 0 bases, 8 bases remained unmatched. CDR3: CASSLGPTGSSYEQYF. The DNA for the CDR3 is TGTGCCAGCAGTTTGGGCCCGACAGGGAGCTCCTACGAGCAGTACTTC. Full variable domain (remainder filled in from reference TRBV28 and TRBJ2-7): DVKVTQSSRYLVKRTGEKVFLECVQDMDHENMFWYRQDPGLGLRLIYFSYDVKMKEKGDIPEGYSVSREKKERFSLILESASTNQTSMYLCASSLGPTGSSYEQYFGPGTRLTVT.

This chain connects TRBV9 to TRBJ1-3; D ambiguous. The V and J ends lost 4 bases and 0 bases respectively, with 14 bases between them. The CDR3 loop spans 16 amino acids. The V gene's germline CDR1 is SGDLS and CDR2 YYNGEE. Here the CDR3 reads CASSPSPGSSGNTIYF. CDR3 nucleotides: TGTGCCAGCAGCCCCAGCCCGGGGAGCTCTGGAAACACCATATATTTT.

The genes are TRBV28 and TRBJ1-2, with 9 bases lining up with TRBD1. Germline lookup yields CDR1 MDHEN and CDR2 SYDVKM. The CDR3 is made up of 15 amino acids. V lost 6 bases, J lost 4 bases, and 9 bases stayed unmatched. The CDR3 loop is CASSPRDRVSYGYTF. The CDR3 nucleotides are TGTGCCAGCAGCCCCCGGGACAGGGTATCCTATGGCTACACCTTC.

The J gene is TRBJ1-4, the V gene TRBV6-6, with TRBD1 matching 7 bases. Germline trimming cut 6 bases from V and 6 bases from J; bases unmatched to any gene: 7. Germline V gene data show CDR1 as MNHNY and CDR2 as SVGAGI (reference sequence). This CDR3 has 14 residues. The CDR3 DNA follows: TGTGCCAGCAGCCACTCCGGGACAGATGAAAAACTGTTTTTT. Encoded protein: CASSHSGTDEKLFF.

The gene calls are TRBV2 and TRBJ2-2; 10 nucleotides agree with TRBD2. Germline trimming cut 11 bases from V and 4 bases from J; bases unmatched to any gene: 4. CDR1 and CDR2 (germline): SNHLY, FYNNEI. The length of the CDR3 is 13 residues. CDR3 sequence (DNA): TGTGCCGGCCGACTAGCGGGCACCGGGGAGCTGTTTTTT. Encoded protein: CAGRLAGTGELFF.

This chain connects TRBV28 to TRBJ2-2; 12 nucleotides agree with TRBD2. V trimming: 2 bases; J trimming: 6 bases; junction bases outside the gene matches: 1. Germline CDR1 reads MDHEN; CDR2 reads SYDVKM. This CDR3 is built from 15 residues. CDR3: CASSLGLAGPGELFF. CDR3 DNA sequence: TGTGCCAGCAGTTTAGGACTAGCGGGGCCCGGGGAGCTGTTTTTT.

J is TRBJ2-3 and V is TRBV5-8; TRBD1 is a possible D gene (5 bases). Trimming cost V 5 bases and J 4 bases, with 11 bases left between them. CDR3 length: 13 residues. The V gene's germline CDR1 is SGHTS and CDR2 YDEGEE. The CDR3 DNA reads TGTGCCAGCAGGGGGCGAGAACCAGATACGCAGTATTTT. This codes for CASRGREPDTQYF.

V usage is TRBV6-5 and J usage is TRBJ2-3, with 9 nucleotides matching TRBD2. This CDR3 comprises 14 residues. Germline assignment: CDR1 MNHEY and CDR2 SVGAGI. V was pared by 9 bases and J by 4 bases, with 8 bases of the junction left unmatched. CDR3 nucleotides: TGTGCCAGTGCTCTAGCGGGACTGGCAGATACGCAGTATTTT. The encoded protein is CASALAGLADTQYF.

V gene TRBV19 combines with J gene TRBJ2-1, with 14 bases identical to TRBD2. V lost 6 bases, J lost 7 bases, and 2 bases stayed unmatched. Germline assignment: CDR1 LNHDA and CDR2 SQIVND (reference sequence). The CDR3 sequence is 14 residues long. CDR3 protein: CASRRLAGGNEQFF. For the CDR3, the DNA is TGTGCCAGTAGAAGACTAGCGGGAGGGAATGAGCAGTTCTTC.

V usage is TRBV2 and J usage is TRBJ2-3; 9 bases line up with TRBD2. CDR1 and CDR2 (germline): SNHLY, FYNNEI. J gave up 2 bases and V 6 bases, and 6 bases lay outside the gene matches. This CDR3 has 15 residues. The CDR3 is CASRALAGATDTQYF. In nucleotides, the CDR3 is TGTGCCAGCAGGGCTTTAGCGGGAGCCACAGATACGCAGTATTTT.

This clone was counted a few times. The chain links TRBV19 to TRBJ1-1; possible D gene TRBD1, 6 bases. Germline loops: CDR1 LNHDA, CDR2 SQIVND (reference sequence). The CDR3 totals 14 residues. The V end lost 7 bases, the J end lost 7 bases, and 19 bases lay between the germline ends. CDR3 coding DNA: TGTGCCAGTACCACGGGACACGGAAAGAATGAAGCTTTCTTT. Protein product: CASTTGHGKNEAFF.

CDR3 amino acids: CASSLRQEVNYGYTF. The CDR3 coding sequence is TGTGCCAGCAGCTTGAGACAGGAGGTAAACTATGGCTACACCTTC. This chain links TRBV3-1 (or the pseudogene TRBV3-2) with TRBJ1-2; weak D call: TRBD1 (6 bases). The CDR3 loop spans 15 amino acids. In germline, CDR1 is LGHDT, CDR2 YNNKEL (reference sequence). The V end lost 5 bases, the J end lost 2 bases, and 15 bases lay between the germline ends.

The chain has TRBV5-1 and TRBJ2-7; D is uncertain. CDR1 and CDR2 (germline): SGHRS, YFSETQ. The CDR3 consists of 15 residues. Trimming took off 0 bases at V and 2 bases at J, with 12 bases between the two ends. The CDR3 spells CASSLASTQAYEQYF. The CDR3 region has the DNA TGCGCCAGCAGCTTGGCTTCTACCCAAGCCTACGAGCAGTACTTC. The full variable domain, in which reference TRBV5-1 and TRBJ2-7 provide the parts outside the CDR3, is KAGVTQTPRYLIKTRGQQVTLSCSPISGHRSVSWYQQTPGQGLQFLFEYFSETQRNKGNFPGRFSGRQFSNSRSEMNVSTLELGDSALYLCASSLASTQAYEQYFGPGTRLTVT.

The CDR3 region is CASSGNGQSNQPQHF. DNA of the CDR3: TGTGCCAGCAGCGGTAATGGACAGAGCAATCAGCCCCAGCATTTT. The chain uses TRBV9 and TRBJ1-5; tentatively, D is TRBD1 (6 bases). Germline loops: CDR1 SGDLS, CDR2 YYNGEE. The germline V and J ends were trimmed by 3 bases and 1 base, with 11 bases remaining between them. The CDR3 runs 15 residues.

This chain uses TRBV5-1 with TRBJ1-4; 7 bases map to TRBD1. The CDR3 contains 14 residues. From germline, CDR1 is SGHRS and CDR2 YFSETQ. J gave up 8 bases and V 4 bases, and 8 bases lay outside the gene matches. CDR3 amino acids: CASSPRQGQEKLFF. CDR3 sequence (DNA): TGCGCCAGCAGCCCGCGACAGGGACAGGAAAAACTGTTTTTT.

The chain carries TRBV19 and TRBJ2-1; tentative D call: TRBD1 (5 bases). V shed 7 bases and J shed 6 bases, with 13 bases lying between them. The CDR3 loop spans 13 amino acids. The V gene's germline CDR1 is LNHDA and CDR2 SQIVND (reference sequence). The CDR3 DNA reads as TGTGCCAGTACCACGACAAGGGGCAATGAGCAGTTCTTC. Encoded protein: CASTTTRGNEQFF.

The chain employs TRBV28 and TRBJ2-3, with unresolved D. The V end was cut by 1 base, the J end by 6 bases, with 5 bases between. This CDR3 spans 12 amino acids. Germline CDR1 MDHEN, CDR2 SYDVKM. CDR3 in amino acids: CASSLSRDTQYF. The CDR3 DNA sequence: TGTGCCAGCAGTTTATCCCGGGATACGCAGTATTTT. The full variable domain, in which reference TRBV28 and TRBJ2-3 provide the parts outside the CDR3, is DVKVTQSSRYLVKRTGEKVFLECVQDMDHENMFWYRQDPGLGLRLIYFSYDVKMKEKGDIPEGYSVSREKKERFSLILESASTNQTSMYLCASSLSRDTQYFGPGTRLTVL.

The genes are TRBV3-1 (or the pseudogene TRBV3-2) and TRBJ1-5; possible D gene TRBD1, 5 bases. Trimming took off 1 base at V and 5 bases at J, with 12 bases between the two ends. Germline assignment: CDR1 LGHDT and CDR2 YNNKEL (reference sequence). The CDR3 runs 15 residues. As DNA, the CDR3 is TGTGCCAGCAGCCAAGGGGGACGGGGGTATCAGCCCCAGCATTTT. It translates to CASSQGGRGYQPQHF.

CDR3 residues: CASSLSSFGRAGRKLFF. In DNA, the CDR3 is TGTGCCAGCAGTTTATCATCGTTTGGTAGGGCAGGGCGAAAACTGTTTTTT. J is TRBJ1-4 and V is TRBV28, with D possibly being TRBD1 (5 bases). CDR1 MDHEN and CDR2 SYDVKM come from the germline V gene. This CDR3 comprises 17 residues. V gave up 1 base and J gave up 10 bases, with 22 bases separating them.

The chain employs TRBV7-2 and TRBJ2-2, with 7 bases aligning to TRBD2. With 5 bases clipped from V and 11 bases from J, the junction kept 8 bases outside the gene matches. The CDR3 is made up of 13 amino acids. The V gene's germline CDR1 is SGHTA and CDR2 FQGNSA. CDR3 in DNA: TGTGCCAGCAGCCCCTGGGTAGCGGGTGAGCTGTTTTTT. This gives the protein CASSPWVAGELFF.

This chain connects TRBV3-1 (or the pseudogene TRBV3-2) to TRBJ2-7; TRBD1 aligns across 8 bases. Germline CDR1 LGHDT, CDR2 YNNKEL (reference sequence). The CDR3 loop spans 15 amino acids. With V trimmed by 1 base and J by 5 bases, 7 bases remained unmatched. CDR3 region: CASSQVPGGRDEQYF. CDR3 DNA: TGTGCCAGCAGCCAAGTCCCAGGGGGCCGCGACGAGCAGTACTTC.

The chain employs TRBV6-6 and TRBJ2-7; 11 nucleotides align to TRBD1. From germline, CDR1 is MNHNY and CDR2 SVGAGI (reference sequence). Trimming took 6 bases from V and 6 from J; bases not matched to a gene: 10. The CDR3 totals 15 residues. The CDR3 sequence: CASRPGQGAYSEQYF. Here the CDR3 DNA reads TGTGCCAGCAGACCTGGACAGGGGGCTTACTCCGAGCAGTACTTC.

The chain links TRBV19 to TRBJ1-2, with D tentatively TRBD1 (5 bases). Trimming shortened V by 3 bases and J by 6 bases, and 17 bases separated the two germline ends. In germline, CDR1 is LNHDA, CDR2 SQIVND (reference sequence). This CDR3 spans 15 amino acids. The CDR3 DNA reads TGTGCCAGTAGTATCTTTCCGGGGACTACGGATGGCTACACCTTC. Residues: CASSIFPGTTDGYTF.

This chain connects TRBV12-3 or TRBV12-4 to TRBJ2-7, with 11 nucleotides matching TRBD2. The V and J ends lost 6 bases and 4 bases, in that order; junction bases with no gene match: 2. The CDR3 sequence is 13 residues long. This CDR3 is CASRTSGSYEQYF. DNA of the CDR3: TGTGCCAGCAGAACTAGCGGGAGTTACGAGCAGTACTTC.

The chain's CDR3 is CASSFLRWEEAYEQYF. CDR3 sequence (DNA): TGTGCCAGCAGCTTTCTCAGGTGGGAGGAGGCCTACGAGCAGTACTTC. The genes are TRBV7-2 and TRBJ2-7; possibly TRBD2 for D (6 bases). This CDR3 is built from 16 residues. V lost 3 bases and J 2 bases, leaving 17 bases between the germline ends. Germline V gives CDR1 SGHTA, CDR2 FQGNSA. Supplemented by reference TRBV7-2 and TRBJ2-7, the full variable domain reads GAGVSQSPSNKVTEKGKDVELRCDPISGHTALYWYRQSLGQGLEFLIYFQGNSAPDKSGLPSDRFSAERTGGSVSTLTIQRTQQEDSAVYLCASSFLRWEEAYEQYFGPGTRLTVT.

The chain links TRBV20-1 to TRBJ1-4; maybe TRBD1 (6 bases). The CDR3 spans 15 residues. Germline loops: CDR1 DFQATT, CDR2 SNEGSKA (reference sequence). V gave up 3 bases and J gave up 7 bases, with 18 bases separating them. CDR3 in DNA: TGCAGTGCTAGTGCGAGGGGAGGGGGGTTTGAAAAACTGTTTTTT. Amino acids: CSASARGGGFEKLFF.

The chain recombines TRBV20-1 with TRBJ2-5, with 8 nucleotides matching TRBD1. The CDR3 spans 15 residues. CDR1 and CDR2 (germline): DFQATT, SNEGSKA (reference sequence). The trim removed 3 bases at V and 5 bases at J, leaving 11 bases unmatched. CDR3 sequence: CSASRTGRIRETQYF. The CDR3 DNA sequence: TGCAGTGCTAGTCGGACAGGGAGGATTCGGGAGACCCAGTACTTC.